This entry describes one TCR beta chain. Its antigen remains unidentified. This sample was included in a study of glioma-infiltrating T cells after dendritic cell vaccination. At the level of the study: Between 2003 and 2012, patients got autologous tumor lysate-pulsed dendritic cell vaccines. Study conclusions and caveats: Few patients contributed both blood and tumor specimens.

CDR1 and CDR2 from the germline V gene are SGDLS and YYNGEE. The CDR3 is made up of 16 amino acids. The ends were cut back, 4 bases at V and 1 base at J, with 16 bases in the middle. Selection required adequate fresh-frozen tumor tissue plus more than two years' survival data. No glioblastoma patient carried an isocitrate dehydrogenase mutation. Sequencing used immunoSEQ multiplex PCR; TCRdb keeps in-frame clones, though not all of them. The profile shows about 92,000 clones, about nine tenths of them singletons. The material was blood, obtained before dendritic cell vaccination. V and J are TRBV9 and TRBJ2-3; unclear D gene. The sequence was obtained from a human donor with glioblastoma. Here the CDR3 reads CASSPLRPRGTDTQYF. The CDR3 bases are TGTGCCAGCAGCCCACTTAGGCCACGGGGCACAGATACGCAGTATTTT. Combining the CDR3 with reference TRBV9 and TRBJ2-3 gives the whole variable domain DSGVTQTPKHLITATGQRVTLRCSPRSGDLSVYWYQQSLDQGLQFLIQYYNGEERAKGNILERFSAQQFPDLHSELNLSSLELGDSALYFCASSPLRPRGTDTQYFGPGTRLTVL.